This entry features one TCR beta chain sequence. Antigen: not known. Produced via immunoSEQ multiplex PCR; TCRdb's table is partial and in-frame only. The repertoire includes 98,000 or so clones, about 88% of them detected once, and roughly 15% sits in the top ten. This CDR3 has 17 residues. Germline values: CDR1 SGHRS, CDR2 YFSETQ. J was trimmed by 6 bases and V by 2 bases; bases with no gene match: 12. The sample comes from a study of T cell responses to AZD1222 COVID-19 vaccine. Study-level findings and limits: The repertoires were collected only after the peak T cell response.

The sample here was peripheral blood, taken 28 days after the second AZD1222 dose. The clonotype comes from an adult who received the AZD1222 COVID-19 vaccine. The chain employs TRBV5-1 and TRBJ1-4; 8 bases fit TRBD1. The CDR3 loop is CASSLGGRGTGYEKLFF. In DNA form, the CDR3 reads TGCGCCAGCAGCTTAGGGGGCCGCGGGACAGGTTATGAAAAACTGTTTTTT.